One sample yielded the 22 T cell receptor beta chains listed below, sequenced in a study of post-analysis software for immune sequencing data. Findings of the study overall: Relative to controls, patients had five TRBV segments at higher frequency, with TRBV5-6, TRBV5-1 and TRBV20-1 among these.

Unique molecular identifiers were carried by the TCR beta cDNA libraries. TCRdb reanalysed the PCR reads using MiXCR and keeps one entry per CDR3 protein. The sample lists some 370,000 distinct CDR3 sequences; less than 35% were seen once. The antigens of these receptors remain unknown. What was sequenced was blood. These receptors all stem from a girl aged 5-17 years with multiple sclerosis.

The V call is TRBV20-1, the J call TRBJ2-7; D is ambiguous. The end of the DNA aligns better with TRBJ2-5, so the J call may be wrong. The CDR3 length is 12 residues. Germline assignment: CDR1 DFQATT and CDR2 SNEGSKA (reference sequence). The CDR3 region has the DNA TGCAGTGCCCTACGGATTGGGGAGACCCAGTACTTC. This codes for CSALRIGETQYF.

The chain combines TRBV7-2 with TRBJ1-3; D remains ambiguous. The V and J ends lost 5 bases and 0 bases respectively, with 11 bases between them. CDR1 is SGHTA and CDR2 is FQGNSA in the germline V gene. The CDR3 spans 15 residues. CDR3 in amino acids: CASSPTQYSGNTIYF. DNA of the CDR3: TGTGCCAGCAGCCCAACTCAGTACTCTGGAAACACCATATATTTT.

J is TRBJ2-7 and V is TRBV5-5; 7 bases align to TRBD1. The CDR3 has 15 amino acids. CDR1 is SGHKS and CDR2 is YYEKEE in the germline V gene (reference sequence). Trimming removed 2 bases from V and 2 bases from J; junction bases left unmatched: 7. The CDR3 bases are TGTGCCAGCAGCTTTATCTCGACAGGGACCTACGAGCAGTACTTC. Encoded protein: CASSFISTGTYEQYF. The full variable domain, with the rest looked up from reference TRBV5-5 and TRBJ2-7, is DAGVTQSPTHLIKTRGQQVTLRCSPISGHKSVSWYQQVLGQGPQFIFQYYEKEERGRGNFPDRFSARQFPNYSSELNVNALLLGDSALYLCASSFISTGTYEQYFGPGTRLTVT.

V gene TRBV7-3 combines with J gene TRBJ1-1; TRBD1 matches 8 bases. This CDR3 region has 12 residues. Germline V CDR1 and CDR2: SGHTA, FQGTGA. V was pared by 4 bases and J by 8 bases, with 3 bases of the junction left unmatched. This chain's CDR3 is CASSSGGAEAFF. DNA for the CDR3: TGTGCCAGCAGCTCAGGGGGCGCGGAAGCTTTCTTT. Drawing the rest from reference TRBV7-3 and TRBJ1-1, the complete variable domain is GAGVSQTPSNKVTEKGKYVELRCDPISGHTALYWYRQSLGQGPEFLIYFQGTGAADDSGLPNDRFFAVRPEGSVSTLKIQRTERGDSAVYLCASSSGGAEAFFGQGTRLTVV.

The rearrangement joins TRBV3-1 to TRBJ1-1, with TRBD1 as a possible D gene (6 bases). CDR1 and CDR2 from the germline V gene are LGHDT and YNNKEL (reference sequence). Trimming left V 4 bases short and J 4 bases short, with 13 bases between. The CDR3 runs 14 residues. CDR3 in DNA: TGTGCCAGCAGCCCAACAGGGTCGGTCACTGAAGCTTTCTTT. It translates to CASSPTGSVTEAFF.

This clonotype was recorded at least ten times. The V call is TRBV6-2 or TRBV6-3, the J call TRBJ2-1; possible D gene TRBD2, 6 bases. The CDR3 runs 18 residues. Trimming took 4 bases from V and 0 from J, leaving 19 bases between them. Germline V gene sequence: CDR1 MNHEY, CDR2 SVGEGT. Here the CDR3 reads CASSLLPSAGSSYNEQFF. The CDR3 DNA reads TGTGCCAGCAGTTTACTGCCTAGCGCAGGGTCCTCCTACAATGAGCAGTTCTTC.

The chain has TRBV11-1 and TRBJ1-1; TRBD1 agrees at 8 bases. This CDR3 comprises 13 residues. Trimming at V came to 5 bases and at J to 7 bases, leaving 6 bases not matched to a gene. Germline CDR1 and CDR2: SGHAT and FQDESV (reference sequence). DNA for the CDR3: TGTGCCAGCAGCCAGGGACAGGCGTTTGAAGCTTTCTTT. Its translation: CASSQGQAFEAFF. The full variable domain, its missing parts supplied by reference TRBV11-1 and TRBJ1-1, is EAEVAQSPRYKITEKSQAVAFWCDPISGHATLYWYRQILGQGPELLVQFQDESVVDDSQLPKDRFSAERLKGVDSTLKIQPAELGDSAMYLCASSQGQAFEAFFGQGTRLTVV.

This sequence joins TRBV4-3 and TRBJ1-1; a weak D match, TRBD1 (5 bases). Germline V gene lookup returns CDR1 LGHNA and CDR2 YSLEER. The CDR3 consists of 12 residues. V lost 3 bases to trimming and J lost 7 bases, with 9 bases between them. CDR3 in amino acids: CASSQGDREAFF. The CDR3 nucleotides are TGCGCCAGCAGCCAGGGGGACCGTGAAGCTTTCTTT.

The rearrangement links TRBV29-1 to TRBJ2-3; TRBD1 aligns across 7 bases. This CDR3 comprises 13 residues. The germline V gene has CDR1 SQVTM and CDR2 ANQGSEA. V was clipped by 6 bases and J by 2 bases; unmatched bases: 5. CDR3 region: CSVTGDNTDTQYF. The CDR3 nucleotides read TGCAGCGTCACAGGGGACAACACAGATACGCAGTATTTT.

This clonotype was seen more than once but under ten times. V gene TRBV14 combines with J gene TRBJ2-3, with 10 bases aligning to TRBD2. The CDR3 covers 16 residues. Looked up from germline, CDR1 is SGHDN and CDR2 is FVKESK. The V segment lost 2 bases and the J segment 1 base; nucleotides outside the gene matches: 3. The CDR3 bases are TGTGCCAGCAGCCAAAGGCTAGCGGGGGGCACAGATACGCAGTATTTT. This translates into CASSQRLAGGTDTQYF.

The V call is TRBV5-1, the J call TRBJ2-5, with a tentative D call TRBD1 (5 bases). Germline V lookup: CDR1 SGHRS, CDR2 YFSETQ. This CDR3 is built from 14 residues. The V and J ends lost 6 bases and 5 bases respectively, with 17 bases between them. CDR3 coding DNA: TGCGCCAGCACCCAAGCTGGGGCTTATGAGACCCAGTACTTC. This sequence encodes CASTQAGAYETQYF.

V usage is TRBV7-2 and J usage is TRBJ1-4; TRBD1 might be the D (5 bases). The CDR3 extends over 15 amino acids. Germline CDR1 SGHTA, CDR2 FQGNSA. V lost 3 bases and J 4 bases, leaving 12 bases between the germline ends. The CDR3 spells CASSFQAGINEKLFF. In DNA, the CDR3 is TGTGCCAGCAGCTTTCAGGCAGGGATTAATGAAAAACTGTTTTTT.

A few counts support this clonotype. The chain has TRBV20-1 and TRBJ2-7; no clear D. Trimming removed 6 bases at V and 8 bases at J, with 14 bases between. The germline gives CDR1 DFQATT, CDR2 SNEGSKA (reference sequence). CDR3 size: 11 residues. The CDR3 loop reads CSATNQNQQYF. Written as DNA, the CDR3 is TGCAGTGCGACGAATCAGAATCAGCAGTACTTC.

CDR3 DNA sequence: TGTGCCATCAGTGAGGGTCGGGGGGGCAATGAGCAGTTCTTC. Encoded protein: CAISEGRGGNEQFF. The chain recombines TRBV10-3 with TRBJ2-1; 8 bases are a match to TRBD2. V lost 2 bases to trimming and J lost 6 bases; unmatched junction nucleotides: 3. Germline-derived CDR1 and CDR2 are ENHRY and SYGVKD. This CDR3 has 14 amino acids.

The genes are TRBV7-9 and TRBJ1-5, with TRBD1 matching over 7 bases. This CDR3 region has 19 residues. Germline CDR1 SEHNR, CDR2 FQNEAQ (reference sequence). V was clipped by 1 base and J by 2 bases; unmatched bases: 14. The CDR3 is CASSLVRTGSDFGNQPQHF. The CDR3, as DNA: TGTGCCAGCAGCTTAGTCCGGACAGGTTCCGACTTTGGCAATCAGCCCCAGCATTTT.

This clonotype was detected only a few times. A junction end diverges from the germline sequence, so it may reflect a read error. This chain connects TRBV7-7 to TRBJ2-1; D might be TRBD2 (6 bases). There are 15 residues in the CDR3. Per the germline V gene, CDR1 is SSHAT and CDR2 is FNYEAQ (reference sequence). CDR3 in amino acids: CASSIRLEPYNEQFF. The CDR3, as DNA: TGTGCTAGCAGCATCCGACTAGAGCCCTACAATGAGCAGTTCTTC.

V is TRBV2 and J is TRBJ1-5, with D unresolved. Germline V gives CDR1 SNHLY, CDR2 FYNNEI. The germline V and J ends were trimmed by 3 bases and 0 bases, with 12 bases remaining between them. The CDR3 runs to 16 residues. The CDR3 DNA follows: TGTGCCAGCAGTGACGATAAACCGTATAGCAATCAGCCCCAGCATTTT. This encodes CASSDDKPYSNQPQHF.

This clonotype has just one count. J is TRBJ1-1 and V is TRBV2, with D perhaps TRBD1 (6 bases). The CDR3 consists of 14 residues. V lost 7 bases to trimming and J lost 3 bases, with 15 bases between them. Germline CDR1 SNHLY, CDR2 FYNNEI. In nucleotides, the CDR3 is TGTGCCAGCAAGGGGGACGGGGGGGACACTGAAGCTTTCTTT. Residues: CASKGDGGDTEAFF.

This rearrangement joins TRBV4-3 to TRBJ1-2; 7 bases align to TRBD1. The V segment lost 3 bases and the J segment 0 bases; nucleotides outside the gene matches: 7. CDR1 is LGHNA, CDR2 YSLEER, per germline. This CDR3 is built from 16 residues. The CDR3 region has the DNA TGCGCCAGCAGCCAGCGGACAGGCTTTACTAACTATGGCTACACCTTC. Translated: CASSQRTGFTNYGYTF.

At least ten counts were recorded for this clonotype. The V and J genes are TRBV7-2 and TRBJ2-6; D unclear. The CDR3 consists of 15 residues. Trimming pared 3 bases from V and 2 bases from J, leaving 8 bases between. Germline CDR1 SGHTA, CDR2 FQGNSA. CDR3 in DNA: TGTGCCAGCAGCTTTTCTGGAACTGGGGCCAACGTCCTGACTTTC. It yields the protein CASSFSGTGANVLTF.

CDR3 coding DNA: TGCAGCGCGGGACTAGCGGGAGGAAGAGTGGAGCAGTTCTTC. Encoded protein: CSAGLAGGRVEQFF. The chain links TRBV29-1 to TRBJ2-1, with 15 bases aligning to TRBD2. J lost 10 bases, V lost 7 bases, and 8 bases had no gene match. The germline gives CDR1 SQVTM, CDR2 ANQGSEA. The CDR3 is 14 amino acids.

This clonotype was observed a handful of times. J is TRBJ1-6 and V is TRBV2; D uncertain. Germline V gives CDR1 SNHLY, CDR2 FYNNEI. The CDR3 runs 14 residues. With 2 bases removed from V and 7 bases from J, the gap between germline ends came to 9 bases. The CDR3, as DNA: TGTGCCAGCAGTGAACGGGCAGGCAATTCACCCCTCCACTTT. It encodes CASSERAGNSPLHF.